What follows are 9 T cell receptor beta chains derived from one specimen sequenced in a study of blood T cell repertoires in COVID-19. The method was immunoSEQ multiplex PCR; TCRdb's version includes in-frame clones alone and lacks a portion of them. The table has under 400,000 clones, over 75% seen once; the top ten hold about 10%. The sequenced sample was peripheral blood. The receptors here all came from a woman under 40 with COVID-19, enrolled during active disease.

V usage is TRBV6-1 and J usage is TRBJ1-2, with a possible D match to TRBD1 (5 bases). The CDR3 runs 15 residues. The V gene's germline CDR1 is MNHNS and CDR2 SASEGT. V lost 3 bases and J lost 2, with 13 bases in between. The CDR3 DNA reads as TGTGCCAGCAGTGAGCCCGGGACTTCAAACTATGGCTACACCTTC. Translation: CASSEPGTSNYGYTF.

This clone was counted only a few times. V and J are TRBV2 and TRBJ1-5; no clear D. V was shortened by 5 bases and J by 5 bases, with 7 bases between the two germline ends. Germline V gene lookup returns CDR1 SNHLY and CDR2 FYNNEI. The CDR3 has 12 residues. CDR3 region: CASSRVDQPQHF. CDR3 nucleotides: TGTGCCAGCAGTCGGGTGGATCAGCCCCAGCATTTT.

This clone was found once. The chain combines TRBV6-5 with TRBJ1-1; possibly TRBD1 for D (5 bases). The germline CDR1 and CDR2 sequences are MNHEY and SVGAGI. The CDR3 is made up of 13 amino acids. With 6 bases removed from V and 0 bases from J, the gap between germline ends came to 8 bases. The DNA for the CDR3 is TGTGCCAGCAGGACAGCCATGAACACTGAAGCTTTCTTT. Translated: CASRTAMNTEAFF.

V is TRBV7-9 and J is TRBJ2-7, with 7 bases identical to TRBD1. After removal of 2 bases from V and 4 bases from J, the junction contained 5 bases not matched to a gene. CDR1 and CDR2 (germline): SEHNR, FQNEAQ (reference sequence). The CDR3 extends over 14 amino acids. CDR3 sequence: CASSLTGVGYEQYF. As DNA, the CDR3 is TGTGCCAGCAGCTTAACAGGGGTGGGGTACGAGCAGTACTTC. Full variable domain (rest looked up from reference TRBV7-9 and TRBJ2-7): DTGVSQNPRHKITKRGQNVTFRCDPISEHNRLYWYRQTLGQGPEFLTYFQNEAQLEKSRLLSDRFSAERPKGSFSTLEIQRTEQGDSAMYLCASSLTGVGYEQYFGPGTRLTVT.

The chain carries TRBV27 and TRBJ1-1, with no clear D. Germline V CDR1 and CDR2: MNHEY, SMNVEV (reference sequence). The CDR3 sequence is 13 residues long. V lost 10 bases, J lost 1 base, and 13 bases lay in between. The CDR3 nucleotides read TGTGCCACCAGGCCACTGCGGAACACTGAAGCTTTCTTT. Protein: CATRPLRNTEAFF.

This clone has only one observation. J is TRBJ2-2 and V is TRBV11-2; perhaps TRBD2 as D (6 bases). CDR1 and CDR2 (germline): SGHAT, FQNNGV. CDR3 length equals 15 residues. The V gene lost 1 base and the J gene lost 4 bases, with 10 bases spanning the gap. In DNA form, the CDR3 reads TGTGCCAGCAGCTTAGGGGACGGGGGCACCGGGGAGCTGTTTTTT. This encodes CASSLGDGGTGELFF.

The chain uses TRBV28 and TRBJ2-2; 11 bases match TRBD1. The CDR3 sequence is 15 residues long. Germline loops: CDR1 MDHEN, CDR2 SYDVKM. Unmatched junction bases numbered 2, after V lost 2 bases and J lost 6 bases. DNA of the CDR3: TGTGCCAGCAGTTTACCGGGACAGGGGGCCGGGGAGCTGTTTTTT. It encodes CASSLPGQGAGELFF.

This rearrangement joins TRBV4-1 to TRBJ2-7, with a possible D match to TRBD1 (6 bases). Germline-derived CDR1 and CDR2 are MGHRA and YSYEKL. The CDR3 covers 14 residues. Between the trimmed V and J ends, which lost 3 bases and 3 bases, there was a span of 12 bases. The CDR3, as DNA: TGCGCCAGCAGCCACCGGGACATGGACTACGAGCAGTACTTC. Its translation: CASSHRDMDYEQYF.

V and J are TRBV28 and TRBJ2-7; 8 nucleotides agree with TRBD2. Germline V gene data show CDR1 as MDHEN and CDR2 as SYDVKM. The CDR3 extends over 14 amino acids. Unmatched junction bases numbered 4, after V lost 5 bases and J lost 1 base. The CDR3 DNA sequence: TGTGCCAGCAGTGTAGCGGGACCTTCCTACGAGCAGTACTTC. This encodes CASSVAGPSYEQYF.